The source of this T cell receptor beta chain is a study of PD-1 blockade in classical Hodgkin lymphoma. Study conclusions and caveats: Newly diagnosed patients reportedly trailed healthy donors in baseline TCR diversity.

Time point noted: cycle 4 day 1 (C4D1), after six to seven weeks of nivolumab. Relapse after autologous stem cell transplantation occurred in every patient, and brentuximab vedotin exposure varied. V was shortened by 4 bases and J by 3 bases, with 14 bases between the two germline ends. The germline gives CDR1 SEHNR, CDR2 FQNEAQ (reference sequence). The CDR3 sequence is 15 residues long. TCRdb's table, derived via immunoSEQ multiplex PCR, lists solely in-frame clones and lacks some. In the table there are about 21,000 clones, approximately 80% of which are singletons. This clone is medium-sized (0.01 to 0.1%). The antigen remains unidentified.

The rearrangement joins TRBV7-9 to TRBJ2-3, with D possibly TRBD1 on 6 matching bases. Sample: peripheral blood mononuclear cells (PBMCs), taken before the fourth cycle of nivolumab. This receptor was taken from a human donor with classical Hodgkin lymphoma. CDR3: CASSSRDILTDTQYF. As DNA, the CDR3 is TGTGCCAGCAGCTCCCGGGACATTCTGACAGATACGCAGTATTTT.